This TCR beta chain is from a study of CD8 T cells in Susac syndrome. Points from the study as a whole: TCR sequencing and HLA analysis covered a relatively small number of individuals.

There are a few counts of this clonotype. The target antigen is unknown. The CDR3 is made up of 15 amino acids. The ends lost 8 bases at V and 3 bases at J; junction bases unmatched: 11. Germline V CDR1 and CDR2: MDHEN, SYDVKM. The RNA input was about 0.45 to 1 ug, and it was reverse transcribed with random hexamers. One entry per CDR3 protein, called by TCRdb with MiXCR from the immunoSEQ multiplex PCR reads. This table has a few hundred thousand distinct CDR3 sequences, roughly 81% appearing once. The sequence derives from a human donor with multiple sclerosis. Sample: CD8+ T cells from PBMCs. The genes are TRBV28 and TRBJ2-3; 7 positions match TRBD2. Here the CDR3 reads CASASLGGGTDTQYF. CDR3 nucleotide sequence: TGTGCCAGCGCCTCTTTGGGGGGGGGTACAGATACGCAGTATTTT.